The clone carrying this TCR beta chain was recorded at least ten times. Its antigen is not known. The sample comes from a study of regulatory T cells in long-lasting Graves disease. Arm-PCR of CDR3 regions with iRepertoire HTBI primers generated TCR beta libraries. TCRdb fed the multiplex PCR reads into MiXCR, producing one record per CDR3 protein. This sample has 440,000 or so distinct CDR3 sequences, with around 17% found just once. Study-wide results and limits: Those with persistent Graves' had less TCR diversity than newly diagnosed patients.

Time point denoted: newly diagnosed GD, antithyroid drugs for less than 3 months. The authors made the TCR library using RNA they extracted from PBMCs. Diagnosis followed American Thyroid Association guidelines for Graves' disease. CDR1 is MNHNS and CDR2 is SASEGT in the germline V gene. CDR3 length equals 13 residues. V dropped 3 bases and J dropped 3 bases, with 8 bases sitting between them. The sample was also linked to a second study, of T cells in Graves' hyperthyroidism and ophthalmopathy. From that report: Most expanded thyroid clonotypes above 0.001 also appeared in blood.

This receptor was identified in a woman under 40 with Graves disease. The chain links TRBV6-1 to TRBJ1-2, with no clear D. The source material was peripheral blood mononuclear cells (PBMCs), sampled at new diagnosis, from a patient treated with antithyroid drugs. CDR3 nucleotides: TGTGCCAGCAGTGAGGACGCTTACTATGGCTACACCTTC. It specifies CASSEDAYYGYTF.